This T cell receptor beta chain was observed in a study of human T cells and chemical hapten exposure. Documented time point: patch test 1, 2 weeks after DPC sensitization. Stated treatment: therapeutic diphenylcyclopropenone sensitization with weekly scalp DPC. TCRdb re-called the RACE reads through MiXCR, storing one row per CDR3 protein. The sample holds 150,000 to 200,000 distinct CDR3 sequences, 14% seen once. Germline V gives CDR1 LGHDT, CDR2 YNNKEL (reference sequence). There are 12 residues in the CDR3. The V gene lost 3 bases and the J gene lost 2 bases, with 4 bases spanning the gap. The chain joins TRBV3-1 to TRBJ2-5; D unresolved. This specimen was whole blood, taken in connection with sensitization to the hapten diphenylcyclopropenone (DPC). This clonotype was sampled from a woman under 40 with alopecia areata. Some clones in this sample may be carry-over from other donors' samples. This chain's CDR3 is CASSHRQETQYF. Written as DNA, the CDR3 is TGTGCCAGCAGCCACCGGCAAGAGACCCAGTACTTC.